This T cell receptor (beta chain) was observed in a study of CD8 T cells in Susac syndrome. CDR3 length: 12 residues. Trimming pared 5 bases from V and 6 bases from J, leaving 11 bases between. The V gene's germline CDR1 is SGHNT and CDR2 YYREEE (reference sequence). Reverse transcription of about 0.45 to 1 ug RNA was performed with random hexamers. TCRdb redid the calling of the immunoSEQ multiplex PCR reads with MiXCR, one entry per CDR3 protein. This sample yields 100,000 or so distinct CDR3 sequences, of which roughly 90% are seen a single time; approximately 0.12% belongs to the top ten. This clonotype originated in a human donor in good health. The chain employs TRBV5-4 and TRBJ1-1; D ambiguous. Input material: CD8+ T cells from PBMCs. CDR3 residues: CASSRLESEAFF. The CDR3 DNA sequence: TGTGCCAGCAGTAGACTAGAATCTGAAGCTTTCTTT. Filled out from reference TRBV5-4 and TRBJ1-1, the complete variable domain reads ETGVTQSPTHLIKTRGQQVTLRCSSQSGHNTVSWYQQALGQGPQFIFQYYREEENGRGNFPPRFSGLQFPNYSSELNVNALELDDSALYLCASSRLESEAFFGQGTRLTVV.